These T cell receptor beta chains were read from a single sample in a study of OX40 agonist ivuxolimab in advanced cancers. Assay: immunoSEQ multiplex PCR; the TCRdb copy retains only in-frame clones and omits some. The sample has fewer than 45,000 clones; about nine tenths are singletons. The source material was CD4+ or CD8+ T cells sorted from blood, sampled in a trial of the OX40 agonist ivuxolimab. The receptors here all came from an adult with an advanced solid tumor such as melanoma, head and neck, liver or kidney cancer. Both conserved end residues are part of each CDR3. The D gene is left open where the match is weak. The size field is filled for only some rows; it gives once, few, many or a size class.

CDR3nt: TGCGCCAGCAGTGATTACAGAGGAGAAAAACTGTTTTTT
CDR3aa: CASSDYRGEKLFF
j_gene: TRBJ1-4
d_gene: NA
abundance: NA
v_gene: TRBV10-1

CDR3nt: TGTGCCAGCAGCTTATCCCGGCGGGGGAGCACAGATACGCAGTATTTT
CDR3aa: CASSLSRRGSTDTQYF
j_gene: TRBJ2-3
d_gene: TRBD2
abundance: once
v_gene: TRBV7-3

CDR3nt: TGTGCCAGCAGCCTCCGGGACAGGGCCATCGCCGGGGAGCTGTTTTTT
CDR3aa: CASSLRDRAIAGELFF
j_gene: TRBJ2-2
d_gene: TRBD1
abundance: few
v_gene: TRBV9

CDR3nt: TGTGCCAGCTCACCGTTAGGACTTGATACGCAGTATTTT
CDR3aa: CASSPLGLDTQYF
j_gene: TRBJ2-3
d_gene: NA
abundance: NA
v_gene: TRBV18

CDR3nt: TGTGCCAGCAGCTCGGGACAGGGGCGGCAAGAGACCCAGTACTTC
CDR3aa: CASSSGQGRQETQYF
j_gene: TRBJ2-5
d_gene: TRBD1
abundance: NA
v_gene: TRBV5-4

CDR3nt: TGTGCCAGCATTAAGAACAGGGGCGTACAGGAGGCCAAAAACATTCAGTACTTC
CDR3aa: CASIKNRGVQEAKNIQYF
j_gene: TRBJ2-4
d_gene: TRBD1
abundance: NA
v_gene: TRBV2

CDR3nt: TGTGCCAGCAGCTCGATTTCGGGCCTCTCCTACGAGCAGTACTTC
CDR3aa: CASSSISGLSYEQYF
j_gene: TRBJ2-7
d_gene: NA
abundance: NA
v_gene: TRBV11-2

CDR3nt: TGTGCCAGCAGCTCCCGACTAGCGGGAGTAGGGCAAGAGACCCAGTACTTC
CDR3aa: CASSSRLAGVGQETQYF
j_gene: TRBJ2-5
d_gene: TRBD2
abundance: NA
v_gene: TRBV5-6

CDR3nt: TGTGCCAGCAGCTTAACGGGCTATGGCTACACCTTC
CDR3aa: CASSLTGYGYTF
j_gene: TRBJ1-2
d_gene: NA
abundance: NA
v_gene: TRBV7-2

CDR3nt: TGTGCCTGGAGTATGGGACTAGCGGGAGTAAACGAGCAGTACTTC
CDR3aa: CAWSMGLAGVNEQYF
j_gene: TRBJ2-7
d_gene: TRBD2
abundance: NA
v_gene: TRBV30

CDR3nt: TGTGCCAGTAGTATCCAGGGTCGAGGTGAAGCTTTCTTT
CDR3aa: CASSIQGRGEAFF
j_gene: TRBJ1-1
d_gene: NA
abundance: NA
v_gene: TRBV19

CDR3nt: TGCGCCAGCAGCCAAGAATGGCTAGCGGCCCTCGAGCAGTACTTC
CDR3aa: CASSQEWLAALEQYF
j_gene: TRBJ2-7
d_gene: TRBD2
abundance: NA
v_gene: TRBV4-1

CDR3nt: TGTGCCAGCAGTTTATGGGGGGGCTCTGGAAACACCATATATTTT
CDR3aa: CASSLWGGSGNTIYF
j_gene: TRBJ1-3
d_gene: NA
abundance: NA
v_gene: TRBV28

CDR3nt: TGTGCCAGTAGTATCCGTCCAGGGGGCGCTTCAATTGGCTACACCTTC
CDR3aa: CASSIRPGGASIGYTF
j_gene: TRBJ1-2
d_gene: TRBD1
abundance: once
v_gene: TRBV19

CDR3nt: TGTGCCAGCAGTGAATGGGGACTAGCGGGATTCGGGCAGCAGTACTTC
CDR3aa: CASSEWGLAGFGQQYF
j_gene: TRBJ2-7
d_gene: TRBD2
abundance: NA
v_gene: TRBV25-1

CDR3nt: TGCGCCAGCCAGTCCGGGACGGGGACTGAAGCTTTCTTT
CDR3aa: CASQSGTGTEAFF
j_gene: TRBJ1-1
d_gene: NA
abundance: NA
v_gene: TRBV10-1

CDR3nt: TGTGCCAGCAGCTCGCAACCGGAAGGGGCAGATACGCAGTATTTT
CDR3aa: CASSSQPEGADTQYF
j_gene: TRBJ2-3
d_gene: NA
abundance: NA
v_gene: TRBV7-9